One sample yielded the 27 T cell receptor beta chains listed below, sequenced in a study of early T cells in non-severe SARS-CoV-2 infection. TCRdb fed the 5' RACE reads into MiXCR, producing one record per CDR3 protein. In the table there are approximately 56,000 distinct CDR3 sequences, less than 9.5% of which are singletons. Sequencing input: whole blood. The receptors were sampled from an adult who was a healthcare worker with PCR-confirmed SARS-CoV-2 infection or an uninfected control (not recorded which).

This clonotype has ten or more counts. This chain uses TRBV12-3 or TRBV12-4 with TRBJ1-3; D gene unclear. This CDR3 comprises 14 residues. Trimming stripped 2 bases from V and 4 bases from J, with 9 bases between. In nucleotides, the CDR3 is TGTGCCAGCAGTTTATCCCGGGCGGGAAACACCATATATTTT. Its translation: CASSLSRAGNTIYF.

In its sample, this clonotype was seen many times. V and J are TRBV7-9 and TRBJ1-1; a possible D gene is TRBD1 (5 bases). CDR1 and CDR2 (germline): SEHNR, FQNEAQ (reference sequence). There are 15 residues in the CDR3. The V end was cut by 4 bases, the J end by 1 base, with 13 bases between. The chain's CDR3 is CASSSRGSPNTEAFF. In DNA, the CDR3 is TGTGCCAGCAGCTCTCGGGGGTCGCCGAACACTGAAGCTTTCTTT. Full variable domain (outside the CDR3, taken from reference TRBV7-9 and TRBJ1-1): DTGVSQNPRHKITKRGQNVTFRCDPISEHNRLYWYRQTLGQGPEFLTYFQNEAQLEKSRLLSDRFSAERPKGSFSTLEIQRTEQGDSAMYLCASSSRGSPNTEAFFGQGTRLTVV.

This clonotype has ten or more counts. The CDR3 is CSPLEGTGFGNTEAFF. CDR3 nucleotides: TGCAGCCCCCTCGAAGGGACAGGATTCGGGAACACTGAAGCTTTCTTT. The chain joins TRBV29-1 to TRBJ1-1, with 8 bases identical to TRBD1. The trim removed 8 bases at V and 1 base at J, leaving 15 bases unmatched. The CDR3 is made up of 16 amino acids. Germline CDR1 SQVTM, CDR2 ANQGSEA.

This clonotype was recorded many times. CDR3 in DNA: TGTGCCAGTAACCCTTTTTCGATTGACACAGATACGCAGTATTTT. It yields the protein CASNPFSIDTDTQYF. The chain couples TRBV6-1 to TRBJ2-3; D gene uncertain. Trimming took off 9 bases at V and 2 bases at J, with 18 bases between the two ends. Germline V gene sequence: CDR1 MNHNS, CDR2 SASEGT. The CDR3 length is 15 residues.

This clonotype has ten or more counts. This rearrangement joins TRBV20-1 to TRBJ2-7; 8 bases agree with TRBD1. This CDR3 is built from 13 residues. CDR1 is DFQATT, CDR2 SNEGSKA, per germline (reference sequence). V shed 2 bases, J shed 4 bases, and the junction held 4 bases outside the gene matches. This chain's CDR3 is CSARYRGWYEQYF. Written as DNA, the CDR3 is TGCAGTGCTAGATACAGGGGGTGGTACGAGCAGTACTTC.

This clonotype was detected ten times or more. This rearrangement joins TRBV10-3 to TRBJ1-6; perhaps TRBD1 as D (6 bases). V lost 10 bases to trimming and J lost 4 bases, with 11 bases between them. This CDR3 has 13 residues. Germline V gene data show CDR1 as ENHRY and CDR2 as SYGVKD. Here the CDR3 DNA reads TGTGCCACCCAAGGGGGATATAATTCACCCCTCCACTTT. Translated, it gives CATQGGYNSPLHF.

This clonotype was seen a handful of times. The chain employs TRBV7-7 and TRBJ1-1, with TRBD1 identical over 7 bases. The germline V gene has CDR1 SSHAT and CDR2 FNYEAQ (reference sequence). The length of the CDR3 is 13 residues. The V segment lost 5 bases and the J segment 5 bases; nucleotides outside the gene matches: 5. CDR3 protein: CASSAQGRTEAFF. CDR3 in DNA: TGTGCCAGCAGCGCACAGGGGAGGACTGAAGCTTTCTTT. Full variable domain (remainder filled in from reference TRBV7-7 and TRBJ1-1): GAGVSQSPRYKVTKRGQDVTLRCDPISSHATLYWYQQALGQGPEFLTYFNYEAQPDKSGLPSDRFSAERPEGSISTLTIQRTEQRDSAMYRCASSAQGRTEAFFGQGTRLTVV.

CDR3 sequence: CASSLSGFTDTQYF. The CDR3 nucleotides read TGTGCCAGCAGCTTATCTGGCTTCACAGATACGCAGTATTTT. This sequence joins TRBV5-8 and TRBJ2-3; D is uncertain. This CDR3 is built from 14 residues. Germline V gene data show CDR1 as SGHTS and CDR2 as YDEGEE. The V gene lost 2 bases and the J gene lost 2 bases, with 9 bases spanning the gap.

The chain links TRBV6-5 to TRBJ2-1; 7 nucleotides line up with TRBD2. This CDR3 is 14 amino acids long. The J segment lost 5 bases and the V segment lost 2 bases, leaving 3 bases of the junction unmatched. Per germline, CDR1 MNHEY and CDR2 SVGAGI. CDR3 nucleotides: TGTGCCAGCAGTTACGACGCGGGAGACAATGAGCAGTTCTTC. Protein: CASSYDAGDNEQFF.

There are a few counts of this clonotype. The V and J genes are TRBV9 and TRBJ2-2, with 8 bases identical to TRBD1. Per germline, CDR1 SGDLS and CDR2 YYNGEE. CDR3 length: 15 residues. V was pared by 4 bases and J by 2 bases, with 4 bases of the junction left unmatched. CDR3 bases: TGTGCCAGCAGCACCGGACAGGGCAACACCGGGGAGCTGTTTTTT. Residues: CASSTGQGNTGELFF.

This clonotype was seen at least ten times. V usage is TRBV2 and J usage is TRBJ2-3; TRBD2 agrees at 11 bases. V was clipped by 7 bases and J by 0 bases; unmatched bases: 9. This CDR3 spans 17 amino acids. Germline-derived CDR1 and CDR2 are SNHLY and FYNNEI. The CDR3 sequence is CASMASGGQTSTDTQYF. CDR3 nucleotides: TGTGCCAGCATGGCTAGCGGGGGGCAGACTAGCACAGATACGCAGTATTTT.

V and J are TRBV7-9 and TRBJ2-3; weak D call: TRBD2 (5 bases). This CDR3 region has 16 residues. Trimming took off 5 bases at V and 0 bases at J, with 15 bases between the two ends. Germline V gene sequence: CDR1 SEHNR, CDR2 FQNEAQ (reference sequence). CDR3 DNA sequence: TGTGCCAGCAGCCCAAAAGGGAGTTCTAGCACAGATACGCAGTATTTT. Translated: CASSPKGSSSTDTQYF.

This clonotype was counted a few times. DNA of the CDR3: TGTGCCACCAGTGATGGTCCAGACAATGAGCAGTTCTTC. Residues: CATSDGPDNEQFF. The chain carries TRBV24-1 and TRBJ2-1; D unclear. From germline, CDR1 is KGHDR and CDR2 SFDVKD. The V end was cut by 3 bases, the J end by 5 bases, with 7 bases between. The CDR3 totals 13 residues.

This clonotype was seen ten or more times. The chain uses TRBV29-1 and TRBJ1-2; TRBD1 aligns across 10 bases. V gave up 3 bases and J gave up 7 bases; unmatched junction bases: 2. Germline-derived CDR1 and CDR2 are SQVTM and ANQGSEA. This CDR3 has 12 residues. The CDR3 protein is CSVDGQGGGYTF. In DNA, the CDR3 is TGCAGCGTTGACGGACAGGGGGGTGGCTACACCTTC.

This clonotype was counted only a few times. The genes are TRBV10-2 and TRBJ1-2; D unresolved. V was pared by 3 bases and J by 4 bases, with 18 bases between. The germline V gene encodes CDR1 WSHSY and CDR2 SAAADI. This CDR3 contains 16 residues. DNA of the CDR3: TGCGCCAGCAGTGAATTCAGCGACCTAACAAGCTATGGCTACACCTTC. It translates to CASSEFSDLTSYGYTF.

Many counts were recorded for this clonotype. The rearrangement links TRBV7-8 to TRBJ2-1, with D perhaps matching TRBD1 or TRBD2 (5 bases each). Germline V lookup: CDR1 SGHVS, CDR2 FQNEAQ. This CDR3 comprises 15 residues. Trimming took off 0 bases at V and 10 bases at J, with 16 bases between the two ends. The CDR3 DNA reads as TGTGCCAGCAGCTTAGCGCGTCTGATAGGGGACGAGCAGTTCTTC. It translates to CASSLARLIGDEQFF.

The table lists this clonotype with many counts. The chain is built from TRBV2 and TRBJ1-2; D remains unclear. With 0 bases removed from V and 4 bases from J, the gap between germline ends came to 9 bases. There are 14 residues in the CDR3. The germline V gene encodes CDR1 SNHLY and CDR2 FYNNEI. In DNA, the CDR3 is TGTGCCAGCAGTGAAGCCCCCCAGAGCTATGGCTACACCTTC. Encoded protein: CASSEAPQSYGYTF.

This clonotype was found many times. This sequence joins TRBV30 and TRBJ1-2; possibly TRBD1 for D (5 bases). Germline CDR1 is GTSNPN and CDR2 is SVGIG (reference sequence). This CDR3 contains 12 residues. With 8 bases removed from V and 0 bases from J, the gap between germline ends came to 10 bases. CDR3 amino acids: CASLTANYGYTF. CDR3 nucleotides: TGTGCCAGCCTGACAGCTAACTATGGCTACACCTTC.

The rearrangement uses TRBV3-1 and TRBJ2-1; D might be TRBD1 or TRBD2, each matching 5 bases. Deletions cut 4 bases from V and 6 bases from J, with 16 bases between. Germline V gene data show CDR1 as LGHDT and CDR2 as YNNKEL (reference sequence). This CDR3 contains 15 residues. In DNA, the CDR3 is TGTGCCAGCAGCCCGGGACGGATTACCACCAATGAGCAGTTCTTC. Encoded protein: CASSPGRITTNEQFF.

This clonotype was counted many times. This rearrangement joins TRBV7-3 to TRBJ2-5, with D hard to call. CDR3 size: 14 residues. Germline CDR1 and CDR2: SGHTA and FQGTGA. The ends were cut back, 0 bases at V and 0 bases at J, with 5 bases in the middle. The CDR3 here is CASSLTVNQETQYF. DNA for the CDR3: TGTGCCAGCAGCTTAACGGTTAACCAAGAGACCCAGTACTTC.

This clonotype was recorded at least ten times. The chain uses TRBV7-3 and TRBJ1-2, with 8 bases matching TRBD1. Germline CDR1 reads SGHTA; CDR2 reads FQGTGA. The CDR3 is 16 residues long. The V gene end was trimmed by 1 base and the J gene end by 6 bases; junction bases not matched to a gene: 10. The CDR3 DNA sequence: TGTGCCAGCAGCTTAAACCCGATGACAGGGGTGGATGGCTACACCTTC. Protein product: CASSLNPMTGVDGYTF. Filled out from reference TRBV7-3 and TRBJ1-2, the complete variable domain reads GAGVSQTPSNKVTEKGKYVELRCDPISGHTALYWYRQSLGQGPEFLIYFQGTGAADDSGLPNDRFFAVRPEGSVSTLKIQRTERGDSAVYLCASSLNPMTGVDGYTFGSGTRLTVV.

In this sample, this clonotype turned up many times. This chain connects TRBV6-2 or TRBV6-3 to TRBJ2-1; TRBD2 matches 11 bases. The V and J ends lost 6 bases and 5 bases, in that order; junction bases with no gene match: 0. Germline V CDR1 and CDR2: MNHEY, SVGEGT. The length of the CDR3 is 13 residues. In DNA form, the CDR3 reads TGTGCCAGCAGACTAGCGGGAGACAATGAGCAGTTCTTC. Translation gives CASRLAGDNEQFF.

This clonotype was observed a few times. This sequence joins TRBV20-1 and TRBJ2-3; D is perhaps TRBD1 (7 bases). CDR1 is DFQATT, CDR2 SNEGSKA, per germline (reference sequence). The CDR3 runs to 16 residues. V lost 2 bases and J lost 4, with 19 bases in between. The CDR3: CSARRGLATISDTQYF. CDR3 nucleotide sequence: TGCAGTGCTAGAAGGGGGCTAGCGACTATTTCAGATACGCAGTATTTT.

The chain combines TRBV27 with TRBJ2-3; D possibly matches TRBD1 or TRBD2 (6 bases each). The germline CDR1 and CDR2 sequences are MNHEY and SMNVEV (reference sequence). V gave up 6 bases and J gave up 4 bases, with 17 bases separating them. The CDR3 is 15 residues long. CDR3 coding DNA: TGTGCCAGCAGCCCTCTGGGGGGCGAAGCAGATACGCAGTATTTT. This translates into CASSPLGGEADTQYF.

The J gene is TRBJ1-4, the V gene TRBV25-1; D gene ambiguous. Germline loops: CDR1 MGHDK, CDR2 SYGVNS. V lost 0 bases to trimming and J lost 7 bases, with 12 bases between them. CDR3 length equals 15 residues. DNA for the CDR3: TGTGCCAGCAGTGAATATAAGGAAGGTTGTGAAAAACTGTTTTTT. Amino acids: CASSEYKEGCEKLFF.

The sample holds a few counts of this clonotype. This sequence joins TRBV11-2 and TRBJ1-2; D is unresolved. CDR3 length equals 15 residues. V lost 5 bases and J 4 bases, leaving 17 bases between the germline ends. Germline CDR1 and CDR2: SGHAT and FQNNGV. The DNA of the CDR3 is TGTGCCAGCAGCCCAAGCTATTCGGGTCCCTATGGCTACACCTTC. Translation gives CASSPSYSGPYGYTF.

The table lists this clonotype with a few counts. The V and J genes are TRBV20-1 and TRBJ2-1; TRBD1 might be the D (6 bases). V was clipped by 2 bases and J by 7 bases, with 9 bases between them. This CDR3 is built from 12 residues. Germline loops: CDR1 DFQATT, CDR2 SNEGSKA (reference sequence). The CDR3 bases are TGCAGTGCTAGACCCAGGGGAAATGAGCAGTTCTTC. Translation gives CSARPRGNEQFF.